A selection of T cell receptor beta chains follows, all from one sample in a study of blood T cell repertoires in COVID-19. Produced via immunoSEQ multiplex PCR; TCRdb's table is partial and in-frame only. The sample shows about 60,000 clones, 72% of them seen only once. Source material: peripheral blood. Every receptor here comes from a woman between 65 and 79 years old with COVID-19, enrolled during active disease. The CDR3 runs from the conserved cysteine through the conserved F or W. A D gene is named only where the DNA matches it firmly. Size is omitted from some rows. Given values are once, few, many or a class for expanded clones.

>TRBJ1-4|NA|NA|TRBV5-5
CASSTTGGQPEKLFF
TGTGCCAGCAGCACGACGGGGGGGCAGCCGGAAAAACTGTTTTTT
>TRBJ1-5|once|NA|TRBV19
CASSIGWRGGPQHF
TGTGCCAGTAGTATAGGCTGGAGGGGAGGGCCCCAGCATTTT
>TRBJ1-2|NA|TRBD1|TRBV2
CASSWTGKDGYTF
TGTGCCAGCAGTTGGACAGGGAAAGATGGCTACACCTTC
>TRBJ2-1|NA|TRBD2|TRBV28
CAIEVAGVSYNEQFF
TGTGCCATCGAGGTAGCGGGAGTCAGCTACAATGAGCAGTTCTTC
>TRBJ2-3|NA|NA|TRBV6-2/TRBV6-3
CASSRGGSFRDTQYF
TGTGCCAGCAGCAGGGGCGGGAGCTTTCGAGATACGCAGTATTTT
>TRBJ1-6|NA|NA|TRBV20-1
CSASSSDYNSPLHF
TGCAGTGCTAGTAGCTCTGACTATAATTCACCCCTCCACTTT
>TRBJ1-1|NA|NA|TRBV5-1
CASSSGRGGSTEAFF
TGCGCCAGCAGCTCGGGGAGGGGGGGCAGCACTGAAGCTTTCTTT
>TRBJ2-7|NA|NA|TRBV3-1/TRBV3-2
CASSPEGGSSYEQYF
TGTGCCAGCAGCCCCGAGGGCGGTAGCTCCTACGAGCAGTACTTC
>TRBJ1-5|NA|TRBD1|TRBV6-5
CASGSEGAVQPQHF
TGTGCCAGTGGCTCCGAGGGGGCAGTTCAGCCCCAGCATTTT
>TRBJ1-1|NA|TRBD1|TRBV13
CASSYGTGATEAFF
TGTGCCAGCAGCTACGGGACAGGGGCGACTGAAGCTTTCTTT
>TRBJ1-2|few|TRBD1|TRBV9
CASSVGLWTGPKSSVGYTF
TGTGCCAGCAGCGTAGGTCTGTGGACAGGGCCAAAGTCATCCGTCGGCTACACCTTC
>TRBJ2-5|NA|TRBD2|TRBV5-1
CASSPDGRETQYF
TGCGCCAGCAGCCCGGACGGGAGGGAGACCCAGTACTTC
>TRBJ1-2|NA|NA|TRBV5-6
CASSLSGYGYTF
TGTGCCAGCAGCTTGAGCGGCTATGGCTACACCTTC
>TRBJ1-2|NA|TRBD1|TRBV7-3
CASSLVGQGSGYTF
TGTGCCAGCAGCTTAGTGGGACAGGGGAGCGGCTACACCTTC
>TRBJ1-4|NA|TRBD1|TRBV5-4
CASSFTGGVGEKLFF
TGTGCCAGCAGCTTTACAGGGGGCGTGGGAGAAAAACTGTTTTTT
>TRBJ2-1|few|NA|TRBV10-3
CATAGVGPSSYNEQFF
TGTGCCACGGCCGGTGTGGGGCCAAGCTCCTACAATGAGCAGTTCTTC
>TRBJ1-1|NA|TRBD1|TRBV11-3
CASSQGQGNLNTEAFF
TGTGCCAGCAGCCAAGGACAGGGTAATCTGAACACTGAAGCTTTCTTT
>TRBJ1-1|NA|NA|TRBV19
CATNGWNTEAFF
TGTGCCACCAACGGGTGGAACACTGAAGCTTTCTTT
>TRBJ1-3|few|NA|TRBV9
CASSVGSLSSGNTIYF
TGTGCCAGCAGCGTAGGGTCCTTGAGCTCTGGAAACACCATATATTTT
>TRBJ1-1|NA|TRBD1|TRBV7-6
CGTGVGTEAFF
TGCGGGACAGGGGTAGGCACTGAAGCTTTCTTT
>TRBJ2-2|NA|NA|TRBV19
CASGGRRLNTGELFF
TGTGCCAGTGGGGGGAGGCGCCTGAACACCGGGGAGCTGTTTTTT
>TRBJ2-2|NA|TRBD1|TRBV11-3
CASSPGGQGITGELFF
TGTGCCAGCAGCCCTGGGGGACAGGGGATCACCGGGGAGCTGTTTTTT
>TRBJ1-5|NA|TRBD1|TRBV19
CASSARQGRRNQPQHF
TGTGCCAGTAGTGCCCGACAGGGAAGGCGCAATCAGCCCCAGCATTTT
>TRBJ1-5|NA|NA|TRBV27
CASSLFSRNSNQPQHF
TGTGCCAGCAGTTTATTCAGCAGGAATAGCAATCAGCCCCAGCATTTT
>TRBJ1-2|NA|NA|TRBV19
CASSSGGYGYTF
TGTGCCAGTAGTTCCGGGGGCTATGGCTACACCTTC
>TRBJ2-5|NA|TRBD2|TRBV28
CASTTSVQETQYF
TGTGCCAGCACCACTAGCGTCCAAGAGACCCAGTACTTC
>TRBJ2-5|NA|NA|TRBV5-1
CASSLARAETQYF
TGCGCCAGCAGCTTGGCCAGGGCCGAGACCCAGTACTTC
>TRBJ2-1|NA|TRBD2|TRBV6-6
CASSYSWRGGTNEQFF
TGTGCCAGCAGTTACTCATGGCGGGGGGGCACAAATGAGCAGTTCTTC
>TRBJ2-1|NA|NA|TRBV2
CATRSRDSANEQFF
TGTGCCACAAGGTCCCGGGACTCCGCGAATGAGCAGTTCTTC
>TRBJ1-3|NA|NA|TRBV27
CASKRGSGNTIYF
TGTGCCAGCAAGAGAGGGTCTGGAAACACCATATATTTT
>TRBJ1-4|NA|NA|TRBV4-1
CASSHPKAAPGDEKLFF
TGCGCCAGCAGCCACCCCAAGGCAGCCCCGGGGGATGAAAAACTGTTTTTT
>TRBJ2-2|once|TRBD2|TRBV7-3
CASSLSSSGSPLNSGELFF
TGTGCCAGCAGCTTAAGTTCCAGCGGGAGTCCCTTAAACTCCGGGGAGCTGTTTTTT
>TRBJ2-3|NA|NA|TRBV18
CASSPLGLASSTDTQYF
TGTGCCAGCTCACCACTAGGGCTAGCGTCGAGCACAGATACGCAGTATTTT
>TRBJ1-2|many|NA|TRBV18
CASSPRGEPYGYTF
TGTGCCAGCTCACCACGGGGCGAGCCCTATGGCTACACCTTC
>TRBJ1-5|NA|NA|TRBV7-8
CASSRSPDPYQPQHF
TGTGCCAGCAGCCGTAGCCCAGATCCCTATCAGCCCCAGCATTTT
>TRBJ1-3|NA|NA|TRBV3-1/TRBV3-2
CASSQSFGSGNTIYF
TGTGCCAGCAGCCAGTCCTTCGGGTCTGGAAACACCATATATTTT
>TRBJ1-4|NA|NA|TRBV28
CASISGSADKKLFF
TGTGCCAGCATATCAGGGTCGGCAGATAAAAAACTGTTTTTT
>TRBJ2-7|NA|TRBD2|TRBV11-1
CASSLLRGGEQYF
TGTGCCAGCAGCTTATTGCGCGGGGGTGAGCAGTACTTC
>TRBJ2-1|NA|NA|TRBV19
CASSIIGLMPGEEQFF
TGTGCCAGTAGTATTATTGGACTGATGCCCGGTGAGGAGCAGTTCTTC
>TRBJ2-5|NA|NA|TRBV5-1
CASSRREETQYF
TGCGCCAGCAGTAGGCGGGAAGAGACCCAGTACTTC
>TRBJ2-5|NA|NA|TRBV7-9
CASSLGSGTVQETQYF
TGTGCCAGCAGCTTAGGTTCCGGGACTGTCCAAGAGACCCAGTACTTC
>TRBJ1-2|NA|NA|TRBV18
CASSPDVQGNYGYTF
TGTGCCAGCTCCCCCGATGTCCAGGGGAACTATGGCTACACCTTC
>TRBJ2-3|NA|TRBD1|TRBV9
CASSVGEGAGADTQYF
TGTGCCAGCAGCGTTGGTGAGGGGGCGGGCGCAGATACGCAGTATTTT
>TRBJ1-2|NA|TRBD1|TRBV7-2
CASSPLQRQGTYGYTF
TGTGCCAGCAGCCCCCTACAAAGACAGGGGACCTATGGCTACACCTTC
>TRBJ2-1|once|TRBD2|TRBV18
CASSEAGTSGSNEQFF
TGTGCCAGCTCAGAGGCCGGGACTAGCGGGAGTAATGAGCAGTTCTTC
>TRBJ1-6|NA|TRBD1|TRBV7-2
CASSETRTGTHSPLHF
TGTGCCAGCAGCGAGACACGGACAGGAACCCATTCACCCCTCCACTTT
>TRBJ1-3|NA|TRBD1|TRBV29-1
CSVGQGAGNTIYF
TGCAGCGTTGGACAGGGGGCTGGAAACACCATATATTTT
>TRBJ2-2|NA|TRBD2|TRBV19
CASSTPGGGTGELFF
TGTGCCAGTAGTACCCCGGGAGGGGGGACCGGGGAGCTGTTTTTT
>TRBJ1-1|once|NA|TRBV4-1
CASSQNRGWMGTEAFF
TGCGCCAGCAGCCAAAATAGGGGCTGGATGGGCACTGAAGCTTTCTTT
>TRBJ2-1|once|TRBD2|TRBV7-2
CASSSRTSGSNEQFF
TGTGCCAGCAGCTCCCGGACTAGCGGGAGTAATGAGCAGTTCTTC
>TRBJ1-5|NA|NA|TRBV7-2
CASSLGGRQPQHF
TGTGCCAGCAGCTTAGGGGGGCGTCAGCCCCAGCATTTT